A selection of T cell receptor beta chains follows, all from one sample in a study of blood T cell repertoires in COVID-19. The protocol was immunoSEQ multiplex PCR, while the TCRdb copy is restricted to in-frame clones and leaves out a portion. The sample consists of tens of thousands of clones, 85% to 90% of them appearing once. Material for sequencing was peripheral blood. All receptors come from a human donor with acute or convalescent COVID-19. The donor label of this sample is uncertain. Each CDR3 is given with its conserved first and last residue. D genes are given only for firm matches. The listing skips clone size in some rows; elsewhere it reads once, few, many or a size class.

D gene	V gene	clone size	J gene	CDR3 DNA	CDR3 protein
TRBD1	TRBV3-1/TRBV3-2	-	TRBJ2-2	TGTGCCAGCAGCCAAGATTGGGGACAGGGGCTAGTATTCACCGGGGAGCTGTTTTTT	CASSQDWGQGLVFTGELFF
TRBD2	TRBV9	-	TRBJ2-3	TGTGCCAGCAGCGTAACTCTCGCGGGAGGGCCGGAAGATACGCAGTATTTT	CASSVTLAGGPEDTQYF
TRBD1	TRBV6-2/TRBV6-3	-	TRBJ1-5	TGTGCCAGCAGCGAAGGGGACAGGGGATGGCAGCCCCAGCATTTT	CASSEGDRGWQPQHF
TRBD1	TRBV7-3	-	TRBJ1-3	TGTGCCAGCAGCTTCGGACAGGGAACGGGAAACACCATATATTTT	CASSFGQGTGNTIYF
TRBD2	TRBV6-4	-	TRBJ2-3	TGTGCCAGTCCTAGCGGGCACACAGATACGCAGTATTTT	CASPSGHTDTQYF
TRBD2	TRBV9	-	TRBJ2-2	TGTGCCAGCAGCCCAGGGACTAGCAACCTCGGGGAGCTGTTTTTT	CASSPGTSNLGELFF
-	TRBV7-2	-	TRBJ1-2	TGTGCCAGCAGCACAGGGTTAGGAGACTATGGCTACACCTTC	CASSTGLGDYGYTF
-	TRBV7-2	-	TRBJ1-2	TGTGCCAGCGAACAAGGGGGTAACTATGGCTACACCTTC	CASEQGGNYGYTF
TRBD2	TRBV11-1	-	TRBJ2-1	TGTGCCAGCAGTAACCGACTAGCCCATGAGCAGTTCTTC	CASSNRLAHEQFF
TRBD1	TRBV10-2	-	TRBJ1-1	TGCGCCAGCAGGCTCAACAGGGGGCGCGATACTGAAGCTTTCTTT	CASRLNRGRDTEAFF
-	TRBV3-1/TRBV3-2	-	TRBJ2-1	TGTGCCAGCAGCCAATCTTATAGACGGAGCAATGAGCAGTTCTTC	CASSQSYRRSNEQFF
-	TRBV5-6	once	TRBJ1-1	TGTGCCAGCAGCCCGCGGGGAACACGAGTGAACACTGAAGCTTTCTTT	CASSPRGTRVNTEAFF
-	TRBV15	-	TRBJ2-7	TGTGCCACCAGGAGTGACAGTGGAAGTTACGAGCAGTACTTC	CATRSDSGSYEQYF
-	TRBV20-1	-	TRBJ1-4	TGCAGTGCTAGTGATGCAGGTTCTAATGAAAAACTGTTTTTT	CSASDAGSNEKLFF
-	TRBV6-2/TRBV6-3	-	TRBJ2-1	TGTGCCAGCAGTTACGGAGCGCGGCTCCTTTACAATGAGCAGTTCTTC	CASSYGARLLYNEQFF
TRBD1	TRBV27	-	TRBJ1-5	TGTGCCAGCAGAGGTGAGGGACAGGGGGCAGGACAGCCCCAGCATTTT	CASRGEGQGAGQPQHF
-	TRBV6-5	-	TRBJ1-1	TGTGCCAGCAACTCAGTCGACAGGAACACTGAAGCTTTCTTT	CASNSVDRNTEAFF
-	TRBV13	-	TRBJ2-1	TGTGCCAGCAGCTTAGGCCGTCCGGGAGTTAGCTACAATGAGCAGTTCTTC	CASSLGRPGVSYNEQFF
TRBD2	TRBV3-1/TRBV3-2	-	TRBJ2-1	TGTGCCAGCCTCCCTACTAGCGGGGGCTACAATGAGCAGTTCTTC	CASLPTSGGYNEQFF
TRBD1	TRBV5-4	-	TRBJ1-2	TGTGCCAGCAGCCCGGCCGGGACAGGGGGTTTCTATGGCTACACCTTC	CASSPAGTGGFYGYTF
TRBD1	TRBV5-1	few	TRBJ1-6	TGCGCCAGCAGCCCGTATGGACAGGGGACGGATTCACCCCTCCACTTT	CASSPYGQGTDSPLHF
-	TRBV19	-	TRBJ2-2	TGTGCCAGTAGTATTGACAGCTCGAGGACCGGGGAGCTGTTTTTT	CASSIDSSRTGELFF
-	TRBV7-9	few	TRBJ1-5	TGTGCCAGCAGCTTATTGGGGGCTGATCAGCCCCAGCATTTT	CASSLLGADQPQHF
TRBD1	TRBV29-1	-	TRBJ2-7	TGCAGCGTCCGGACAGGGGACGAGCAGTACTTC	CSVRTGDEQYF
-	TRBV9	-	TRBJ2-3	TGTGCCAGCAGCCCCCTCGGGAGCACAGATACGCAGTATTTT	CASSPLGSTDTQYF
-	TRBV7-9	-	TRBJ1-5	TGTGCCAGCAGCTTAGTTGGCTCCTATCAGCCCCAGCATTTT	CASSLVGSYQPQHF
TRBD1	TRBV5-1	-	TRBJ1-1	TGCGCCAGCAGCTCAGCGACTCTGGGACAGGGGGCAAAGACTGAAGCTTTCTTT	CASSSATLGQGAKTEAFF
-	TRBV28	-	TRBJ2-5	TGTGCCAGCAGGGGGGGAGAGACCCAGTACTTC	CASRGGETQYF
TRBD2	TRBV5-6	-	TRBJ2-4	TGTGCCAGCAGCCCCTCTGGGCGGGGGGCAAAAAACATTCAGTACTTC	CASSPSGRGAKNIQYF
TRBD1	TRBV27	-	TRBJ1-6	TGTGCCAGCACAAGACAGGGAAGCCTCCCTTCGGGTTCGGCCTCACCCCTCCACTTT	CASTRQGSLPSGSASPLHF
-	TRBV6-1	-	TRBJ2-1	TGTGCCAGCAGTGGAGGAGGGAGGGGGTTCAAAGGCAATGAGCAGTTCTTC	CASSGGGRGFKGNEQFF
TRBD2	TRBV5-1	-	TRBJ2-1	TGCGCCAGCAGCTCAACGGGGGGGCCCTACAATGAGCAGTTCTTC	CASSSTGGPYNEQFF
-	TRBV2	few	TRBJ1-6	TGTGCCAGCATGGGGGGAGGTGGGGTTAATTCACCCCTCCACTTT	CASMGGGGVNSPLHF
TRBD2	TRBV5-1	-	TRBJ2-3	TGCGCCAGCAGCCCTAGCGGCCGACGCACAGATACGCAGTATTTT	CASSPSGRRTDTQYF
TRBD1	TRBV7-9	-	TRBJ2-2	TGTGCCAGCAGCCCTATGGGACAGGGGATTGCCGGGGAGCTGTTTTTT	CASSPMGQGIAGELFF
TRBD2	TRBV7-6	-	TRBJ2-2	TGTGCCAGCAGCTTAACTAGCGGTACCGGGGAGCTGTTTTTT	CASSLTSGTGELFF
-	TRBV20-1	-	TRBJ1-1	TGCAGTGCTAGTACGGGGAGAGACACTGAAGCTTTCTTT	CSASTGRDTEAFF
TRBD2	TRBV19	-	TRBJ2-7	TGTGCCAGCAAAGTCCTAGCGGGAGGAAGCTACGAGCAGTACTTC	CASKVLAGGSYEQYF
-	TRBV18	-	TRBJ2-4	TGTGCCAGCTCACCAGTTTCAGGGTCCAAAAACATTCAGTACTTC	CASSPVSGSKNIQYF
-	TRBV5-4	-	TRBJ2-4	TGTGCCAGCAGCTTGGCACGGGAAAACATTCAGTACTTC	CASSLARENIQYF
TRBD1	TRBV13	-	TRBJ2-1	TGTGCCTCCCTAAACAGGGGCCACTACAATGAGCAGTTCTTC	CASLNRGHYNEQFF
TRBD2	TRBV6-6	-	TRBJ2-5	TGTGCCAGCAGGATGCCTAGCGGGAGAATTTATGAGACCCAGTACTTC	CASRMPSGRIYETQYF